Each of the 15 T cell receptor beta chains below was sequenced from the same sample in a study of regulatory dendritic cells for organ transplantation. Which antigens these TCRs recognize remains unknown. Allogeneic regulatory or mature dendritic cells were co-cultured for roughly five days with CFSE-labeled sorted T cells at 1:10. This table comes from immunoSEQ multiplex PCR, and its TCRdb copy is limited to in-frame clones, with some not included. Here the sample spans 7,500 to 8,500 clones, less than 75% being singletons. The specimen sequenced was memory CD4+ T cells from blood cultured with dendritic cells. Subset in this sample: CD45RO+ memory T cells. These receptors were collected from a human donor in good health.

The chain combines TRBV5-1 with TRBJ2-3; 8 positions match TRBD2. With 5 bases clipped from V and 0 bases from J, the junction kept 8 bases outside the gene matches. The germline gives CDR1 SGHRS, CDR2 YFSETQ. The CDR3 extends over 16 amino acids. The CDR3, as DNA: TGCGCCAGCAGAAACTACCAGCGGGGGAGCACAGATACGCAGTATTTT. It translates to CASRNYQRGSTDTQYF.

The V call is TRBV6-1, the J call TRBJ1-4; 8 bases fit TRBD1. The CDR3 is made up of 15 amino acids. J lost 8 bases, V lost 5 bases, and 10 bases had no gene match. CDR1 is MNHNS and CDR2 is SASEGT in the germline V gene. Here the CDR3 reads CASSSKDRAGEKLFF. In DNA form, the CDR3 reads TGTGCCAGCAGTTCCAAGGACAGGGCGGGGGAAAAACTGTTTTTT.

The chain links TRBV5-1 to TRBJ2-5; no clear D gene. Trimming stripped 0 bases from V and 1 base from J, with 10 bases between. The CDR3 covers 15 residues. CDR1 is SGHRS and CDR2 is YFSETQ in the germline V gene. DNA of the CDR3: TGCGCCAGCAGCTTGGCCGATGGTAGCCAAGAGACCCAGTACTTC. Translation gives CASSLADGSQETQYF.

This clone was seen only a few times. CDR3 in amino acids: CASTGLAGNTIYF. In DNA, the CDR3 is TGTGCCAGCACCGGGTTGGCTGGAAACACCATATATTTT. The chain joins TRBV6-1 to TRBJ1-3, with D unclear. V gave up 7 bases and J gave up 2 bases, with 9 bases separating them. Per germline, CDR1 MNHNS and CDR2 SASEGT. The CDR3 covers 13 residues.

J is TRBJ2-1 and V is TRBV10-2; 13 bases map to TRBD2. CDR1 and CDR2 (germline): WSHSY, SAAADI. The V and J ends lost 7 bases and 5 bases, in that order; junction bases with no gene match: 5. The CDR3 has 15 residues. Written as DNA, the CDR3 is TGCGCCAGCACCATACTAGCGGGGGGGCACAATGAGCAGTTCTTC. It is translated as CASTILAGGHNEQFF.

This clone was recorded only once. CDR3 coding DNA: TGTGCCAGCTCACCAGGCGGCCCAGATCAGCCCCAGCATTTT. Its protein is CASSPGGPDQPQHF. The chain carries TRBV18 and TRBJ1-5; no reliable D call. CDR1 is KGHSH, CDR2 LQKENI, per germline. V dropped 2 bases and J dropped 5 bases, with 10 bases sitting between them. The CDR3 sequence is 14 residues long.

The chain combines TRBV10-2 with TRBJ2-2; 14 bases match TRBD2. CDR1 and CDR2 (germline): WSHSY, SAAADI. The junction had 4 bases not matched to a gene; V was cut back by 6 bases and J by 4 bases. There are 16 residues in the CDR3. This CDR3 reads CASRTSGGAGTGELFF. The CDR3 DNA reads TGCGCCAGCAGGACTAGCGGGGGGGCCGGCACCGGGGAGCTGTTTTTT.

The V and J genes are TRBV4-2 and TRBJ2-1, with D perhaps TRBD2 (6 bases). Germline V gene data show CDR1 as LGHNA and CDR2 as YNFKEQ. CDR3 length: 15 residues. V gave up 0 bases and J gave up 9 bases, with 15 bases separating them. CDR3 nucleotide sequence: TGTGCCAGCAGCCAAGATGGCGGGGTCGGCATTGAGCAGTTCTTC. This codes for CASSQDGGVGIEQFF.

The V gene is TRBV4-1, the J gene TRBJ2-7; 7 nucleotides match TRBD1. The CDR3 is 15 amino acids. V shed 4 bases and J 1 base; nucleotides not matched to a gene: 7. The germline V gene encodes CDR1 MGHRA and CDR2 YSYEKL. The CDR3 loop is CASSPWTGDSYEQYF. DNA of the CDR3: TGCGCCAGCAGCCCCTGGACAGGCGATTCCTACGAGCAGTACTTC.

This clone turned up a few times. The CDR3 DNA sequence: TGTGCCAGCAGTCCCTCCGAAAGGAGGTACGAGCAGTACTTC. Translation gives CASSPSERRYEQYF. V and J are TRBV2 and TRBJ2-7; D might be TRBD2 (5 bases). The CDR3 totals 14 residues. Germline-derived CDR1 and CDR2 are SNHLY and FYNNEI. V dropped 5 bases and J dropped 4 bases, with 15 bases sitting between them.

J is TRBJ1-5 and V is TRBV10-3, with 9 positions matching TRBD1. The ends lost 10 bases at V and 6 bases at J; junction bases unmatched: 10. The CDR3 consists of 14 residues. CDR1 and CDR2 from the germline V gene are ENHRY and SYGVKD. Written as DNA, the CDR3 is TGTGCCACCAAAGGGACAGGGAGAGGTCAGCCCCAGCATTTT. Translating it yields CATKGTGRGQPQHF.

The chain uses TRBV19 and TRBJ1-6; 8 nucleotides line up with TRBD1. The V and J ends lost 1 base and 10 bases, in that order; junction bases with no gene match: 3. Germline CDR1 LNHDA, CDR2 SQIVND (reference sequence). CDR3 length: 14 amino acids. Written as DNA, the CDR3 is TGTGCCAGTAGTATAGCACAGGGGGAATCACCCCTCCACTTT. As protein: CASSIAQGESPLHF.

J is TRBJ2-1 and V is TRBV7-9, with 12 bases identical to TRBD2. The V and J ends lost 6 bases and 8 bases, in that order; junction bases with no gene match: 14. The CDR3 covers 17 residues. The germline CDR1 and CDR2 sequences are SEHNR and FQNEAQ (reference sequence). CDR3 bases: TGTGCCAGCAGTTTTCTTCTGACTAGCGGGGGTCGCCATGAGCAGTTCTTC. It specifies CASSFLLTSGGRHEQFF.

V usage is TRBV5-6 and J usage is TRBJ1-2; 7 bases align to TRBD1. The CDR3 spans 12 residues. Germline V CDR1 and CDR2: SGHDT, YYEEEE. V gave up 6 bases and J gave up 14 bases; unmatched junction bases: 13. The CDR3 here is CASTLNRGPGTF. The CDR3 nucleotides are TGTGCCAGCACCCTGAACAGGGGCCCGGGGACCTTC.

The chain combines TRBV5-5 with TRBJ2-7, with unresolved D. This CDR3 has 15 amino acids. V lost 2 bases, J lost 6 bases, and 18 bases lay in between. Germline CDR1 and CDR2: SGHKS and YYEKEE (reference sequence). This CDR3 reads CASSLFSSARGEQYF. The CDR3 DNA is TGTGCCAGCAGCTTATTTAGCAGCGCGCGCGGCGAGCAGTACTTC.